The clone carrying this T cell receptor (beta chain) has at least ten counts. The data derive from a study of read filtering for tumor transcriptome and immune sequencing. The library was built from roughly 400 ng RNA with molecular barcoded adaptors for alpha/delta and beta/gamma chains. TCRdb reprocessed the reads with MiXCR, giving one entry per CDR3 protein. The sample holds 35,000 to 55,000 distinct CDR3 sequences, about 12% seen once. The junction had 7 bases not matched to a gene; V was cut back by 4 bases and J by 1 base. Germline V gene data show CDR1 as LNHDA and CDR2 as SQIVND (reference sequence). The CDR3 consists of 16 residues.

Sequenced input: a population of CD138-negative cells sorted from bone marrow. The TCR sequence derives from a donor aged 40 or over with multiple myeloma. V gene TRBV19 combines with J gene TRBJ1-5, with 7 bases identical to TRBD1. CDR3 DNA: TGTGCCAGTAGTACGACGGGACAGCGAAGCAATCAGCCCCAGCATTTT. It yields the protein CASSTTGQRSNQPQHF.